The rows below give T cell receptor beta chains drawn from one sample of a study of blood T cell repertoires in COVID-19. Here immunoSEQ multiplex PCR was the method, and the copy in TCRdb shows in-frame clones only, minus some. The table lists about 210,000 clones, about 89% of them singletons. The sample consisted of peripheral blood. These receptors all come from a woman aged 40 to 50 with acute or convalescent COVID-19. CDR3s leave out the opening cysteine and the closing phenylalanine or tryptophan.

j_gene	v_gene	CDR3aa
TRBJ1-2	TRBV18	ASSPSTGNHGYT
TRBJ2-2	TRBV5-1	ASSHSEVGTGELF
TRBJ2-1	TRBV5-6	ASSPGQGFEQF
TRBJ2-2	TRBV7-3	ASSFITGLAAGELF
TRBJ2-2	TRBV4-1	ASSQDIGGHTGELF
TRBJ1-1	TRBV27	ASSVRGGMNTEAF
TRBJ1-2	TRBV12-5	ASGLVTLGQGNYGYT
TRBJ2-3	TRBV7-3	ASSLAGGADTQY
TRBJ1-1	TRBV2	ASSARQGFNEAF
TRBJ1-2	TRBV7-9	ASSLGRGDSPGYT
TRBJ2-1	TRBV2	ASSPTGGVGF